The following is a TCR beta chain sequence with its context. The entry originates in a study of tumor-infiltrating lymphocytes in oesophageal squamous cell carcinoma. V was clipped by 1 base and J by 6 bases, with 9 bases between them. The CDR3 extends over 14 amino acids. Per the germline V gene, CDR1 is SGHTA and CDR2 is FQGTGA. TCRdb independently ran MiXCR on the PCR reads; one entry per CDR3 protein. The sample consists of some 25,000 distinct CDR3 sequences, more than 35% of them appearing once. Source material: esophageal tumor tissue. The V gene is TRBV7-3, the J gene TRBJ2-2; D uncertain. The sequence was collected from a male donor with esophageal squamous cell carcinoma. CDR3 residues: CASSLSHFAGELFF. CDR3 in DNA: TGTGCCAGCAGCTTAAGCCACTTTGCCGGGGAGCTGTTTTTT.